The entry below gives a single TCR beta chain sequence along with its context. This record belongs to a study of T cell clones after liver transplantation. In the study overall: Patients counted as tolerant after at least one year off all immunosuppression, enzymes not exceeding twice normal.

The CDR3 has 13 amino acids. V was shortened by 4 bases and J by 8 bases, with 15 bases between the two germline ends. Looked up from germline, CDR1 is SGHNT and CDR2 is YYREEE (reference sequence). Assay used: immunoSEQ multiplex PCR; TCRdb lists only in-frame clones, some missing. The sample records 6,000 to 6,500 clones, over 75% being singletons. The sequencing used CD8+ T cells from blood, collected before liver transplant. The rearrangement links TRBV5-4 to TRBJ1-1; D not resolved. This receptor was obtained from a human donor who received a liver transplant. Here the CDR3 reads CASSTDAREEAFF. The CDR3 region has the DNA TGTGCCAGCAGCACGGACGCTCGGGAGGAAGCTTTCTTT.